These 28 T cell receptor beta chains share one sample of origin, sequenced in a study of CD4 T cells in relation to SARS-CoV-2 and coronaviruses. The unexposed donors gave CD4+ T cells in about 2011-2018, prior to COVID-19. Isolation of CD4+ T cells took place after approximately eleven days in culture. Assay used: immunoSEQ multiplex PCR; TCRdb lists only in-frame clones, some missing. The data show 15,000 to 20,000 clones, with nearly 75% seen just once and roughly 30% held by the top ten. The antigens these receptors bind are not known. Sequencing was performed on CD4+ T cells from PBMCs, cultured in vitro. The receptors here all came from a human donor in good health.

The J gene is TRBJ2-1, the V gene TRBV7-9, with 10 bases lining up with TRBD2. Per germline, CDR1 SEHNR and CDR2 FQNEAQ (reference sequence). J gave up 7 bases and V 5 bases, and 8 bases lay outside the gene matches. The CDR3 is made up of 15 amino acids. CDR3 loop: CASSQLAGWQNEQFF. CDR3 DNA sequence: TGTGCCAGCAGCCAACTAGCGGGATGGCAGAATGAGCAGTTCTTC.

The chain is built from TRBV5-1 and TRBJ1-3; D not resolved. Deletions cut 0 bases from V and 3 bases from J, with 10 bases between. The CDR3 runs to 15 residues. Looked up from germline, CDR1 is SGHRS and CDR2 is YFSETQ. DNA of the CDR3: TGCGCCAGCAGCTTGGGGGCCAGACTTGGAAACACCATATATTTT. This sequence encodes CASSLGARLGNTIYF. The whole variable domain, remainder taken from reference TRBV5-1 and TRBJ1-3, is KAGVTQTPRYLIKTRGQQVTLSCSPISGHRSVSWYQQTPGQGLQFLFEYFSETQRNKGNFPGRFSGRQFSNSRSEMNVSTLELGDSALYLCASSLGARLGNTIYFGEGSWLTVV.

The genes are TRBV5-4 and TRBJ2-7; 12 bases agree with TRBD2. V dropped 4 bases and J dropped 5; count of bases not matched to a gene: 7. This CDR3 contains 15 residues. From germline, CDR1 is SGHNT and CDR2 YYREEE (reference sequence). The DNA of the CDR3 is TGTGCCAGCAGCCCTTCTAGCGGGAGGGCCAACGAGCAGTACTTC. Translation: CASSPSSGRANEQYF.

The CDR3 DNA follows: TGTGCCAGCAGTCCCAAGACGACAACTAACTATGGCTACACCTTC. This codes for CASSPKTTTNYGYTF. The rearrangement links TRBV27 to TRBJ1-2; D is unresolved. The CDR3 loop spans 15 amino acids. Trimming took off 5 bases at V and 0 bases at J, with 13 bases between the two ends. CDR1 and CDR2 from the germline V gene are MNHEY and SMNVEV (reference sequence).

This clone turned up a few times. The rearrangement uses TRBV20-1 and TRBJ1-1; D not certain. V gave up 3 bases and J gave up 7 bases, with 12 bases separating them. CDR1 is DFQATT, CDR2 SNEGSKA, per germline (reference sequence). This CDR3 region has 12 residues. CDR3 amino acids: CSASLQTSEAFF. DNA for the CDR3: TGCAGTGCTAGTTTGCAGACCAGTGAAGCTTTCTTT.

The gene calls are TRBV6-5 and TRBJ1-1, with a possible D match to TRBD1 (6 bases). V was clipped by 1 base and J by 2 bases, with 8 bases between them. Germline V gene sequence: CDR1 MNHEY, CDR2 SVGAGI. CDR3 size: 14 residues. CDR3 loop: CASSYLQGNTEAFF. The CDR3 DNA is TGTGCCAGCAGTTACTTACAGGGTAACACTGAAGCTTTCTTT.

The chain couples TRBV7-9 to TRBJ1-5; D might be TRBD1 (5 bases). The CDR3 extends over 16 amino acids. The germline V and J ends were trimmed by 5 bases and 0 bases, with 14 bases remaining between them. Germline V gene sequence: CDR1 SEHNR, CDR2 FQNEAQ (reference sequence). CDR3 amino acids: CASSPGTGLSNQPQHF. Written as DNA, the CDR3 is TGTGCCAGCAGCCCTGGGACGGGACTTAGCAATCAGCCCCAGCATTTT.

The chain links TRBV28 to TRBJ2-1; tentatively, D is TRBD2 (7 bases). The germline V gene has CDR1 MDHEN and CDR2 SYDVKM. V dropped 6 bases and J dropped 7 bases, with 19 bases sitting between them. The CDR3 extends over 15 amino acids. The CDR3 protein is CASSTHLKGGNEQFF. DNA of the CDR3: TGTGCCAGCAGCACACATCTGAAGGGGGGGAATGAGCAGTTCTTC.

A note on this clone: One end of the junction is discordant with germline, which a read error may explain. This chain links TRBV28 with TRBJ2-1, with D possibly TRBD2 on 6 matching bases. The germline CDR1 and CDR2 sequences are MDHEN and SYDVKM. The CDR3 length is 13 residues. CDR3 DNA: TGTGCCAGCAGGTCTGGAGGGGACTGGCATAGGATCTTC. It is translated as CASRSGGDWHRIF.

This sequence joins TRBV9 and TRBJ1-4, with D tentatively TRBD1 (5 bases). The germline V gene has CDR1 SGDLS and CDR2 YYNGEE. The V gene lost 2 bases and the J gene lost 7 bases, with 12 bases spanning the gap. The CDR3 sequence is 14 residues long. The CDR3 sequence is CASSVLGDAEKLFF. Here the CDR3 DNA reads TGTGCCAGCAGCGTTTTAGGGGATGCTGAAAAACTGTTTTTT.

This sequence joins TRBV7-3 and TRBJ1-2; no clear D gene. Germline V gene lookup returns CDR1 SGHTA and CDR2 FQGTGA. V shed 2 bases and J shed 5 bases, with 9 bases lying between them. The CDR3 covers 13 residues. CDR3 loop: CASSLDGQYGYTF. In nucleotides, the CDR3 is TGTGCCAGCAGCTTAGACGGGCAATATGGCTACACCTTC. Using reference TRBV7-3 and TRBJ1-2 for the parts outside the CDR3, the full variable domain is GAGVSQTPSNKVTEKGKYVELRCDPISGHTALYWYRQSLGQGPEFLIYFQGTGAADDSGLPNDRFFAVRPEGSVSTLKIQRTERGDSAVYLCASSLDGQYGYTFGSGTRLTVV.

The gene calls are TRBV5-1 and TRBJ1-2; no firm D call. This CDR3 has 14 residues. Germline V gene sequence: CDR1 SGHRS, CDR2 YFSETQ. The V end lost 0 bases, the J end lost 3 bases, and 9 bases lay between the germline ends. The CDR3 DNA is TGCGCCAGCAGCTTGGAATACCTTGACTATGGCTACACCTTC. This encodes CASSLEYLDYGYTF.

The chain combines TRBV5-1 with TRBJ2-2; 8 bases map to TRBD1. Germline V lookup: CDR1 SGHRS, CDR2 YFSETQ. The CDR3 consists of 14 residues. J was trimmed by 7 bases and V by 2 bases; bases with no gene match: 4. The CDR3 coding sequence is TGCGCCAGCAGCTTCCAGGGGGCAGGCGGGGAGCTGTTTTTT. Amino acids: CASSFQGAGGELFF.

The chain combines TRBV11-2 with TRBJ2-5; D is unclear. Germline assignment: CDR1 SGHAT and CDR2 FQNNGV. The CDR3 is made up of 10 amino acids. Deletions cut 4 bases from V and 6 bases from J, with 3 bases between. DNA of the CDR3: TGTGCCAGCAGCTCGCAGACCCAGTACTTC. This encodes CASSSQTQYF.

The count of this clone is one. This chain uses TRBV5-8 with TRBJ1-2; D perhaps matches TRBD1 (6 bases). The V and J ends lost 2 bases and 4 bases respectively, with 18 bases between them. The CDR3 loop spans 16 amino acids. Germline CDR1 SGHTS, CDR2 YDEGEE. DNA for the CDR3: TGTGCCAGCAGCTTTCCCGAGGACAGTCGGTCCTATGGCTACACCTTC. Amino acid sequence: CASSFPEDSRSYGYTF.

This chain uses TRBV7-3 with TRBJ2-2, with a tentative D call TRBD2 (6 bases). Germline V gene data show CDR1 as SGHTA and CDR2 as FQGTGA. Trimming pared 4 bases from V and 0 bases from J, leaving 18 bases between. The CDR3 extends over 18 amino acids. This CDR3 is CASSSSGTALANTGELFF. Here the CDR3 DNA reads TGTGCCAGCAGCTCCAGTGGGACTGCCTTAGCGAACACCGGGGAGCTGTTTTTT.

This rearrangement joins TRBV5-1 to TRBJ2-7; 7 nucleotides agree with TRBD2. The CDR3 runs 15 residues. J was trimmed by 6 bases and V by 0 bases; bases with no gene match: 9. Germline assignment: CDR1 SGHRS and CDR2 YFSETQ. CDR3 coding DNA: TGCGCCAGCAGCTTGGGGGGCGGGAGTAGGCGCGAGCAGTACTTC. Its protein is CASSLGGGSRREQYF.

The V call is TRBV9, the J call TRBJ2-3; TRBD1 matches 10 bases. The J segment lost 5 bases and the V segment lost 3 bases, leaving 9 bases of the junction unmatched. The CDR3 consists of 16 residues. Germline V gives CDR1 SGDLS, CDR2 YYNGEE. The CDR3 bases are TGTGCCAGCAGCGGACAGACAGGGGGCTTGGTAGATACGCAGTATTTT. Amino acids: CASSGQTGGLVDTQYF.

This clone has a handful of counts. This chain links TRBV7-8 with TRBJ2-3, with a possible D match to TRBD2 (6 bases). The length of the CDR3 is 16 residues. V was cut by 5 bases and J by 0 bases, with 15 bases left in between. In germline, CDR1 is SGHVS, CDR2 FQNEAQ. CDR3 residues: CASSALAGTSTDTQYF. CDR3 in DNA: TGTGCCAGCAGCGCATTGGCCGGGACTAGCACAGATACGCAGTATTTT.

V and J are TRBV9 and TRBJ2-5; possible D gene TRBD2, 7 bases. The CDR3 has 17 residues. Germline values: CDR1 SGDLS, CDR2 YYNGEE. V was cut by 4 bases and J by 0 bases, with 19 bases left in between. This chain's CDR3 is CASSSRPAGAYQETQYF. The CDR3 DNA reads TGTGCCAGCAGCTCACGACCGGCGGGGGCGTACCAAGAGACCCAGTACTTC.

V gene TRBV4-2 combines with J gene TRBJ2-3, with D tentatively TRBD1 (6 bases). The CDR3 length is 18 residues. CDR1 is LGHNA and CDR2 is YNFKEQ in the germline V gene. Trimming removed 4 bases from V and 5 bases from J, with 25 bases in between. The CDR3 region has the DNA TGTGCCAGCAGCCTAAAGAGGCCCGGGACAACCTTTATAGATACGCAGTATTTT. This codes for CASSLKRPGTTFIDTQYF.

The chain recombines TRBV7-2 with TRBJ2-2, with D unclear. This CDR3 is built from 13 residues. V was cut by 0 bases and J by 4 bases, with 3 bases left in between. From germline, CDR1 is SGHTA and CDR2 FQGNSA. The chain's CDR3 is CASSLAITGELFF. The DNA for the CDR3 is TGTGCCAGCAGCTTAGCGATCACCGGGGAGCTGTTTTTT.

The chain employs TRBV15 and TRBJ2-1, with a possible D match to TRBD1 (8 bases). Germline V gene data show CDR1 as LNHNV and CDR2 as YYDKDF (reference sequence). V was cut by 6 bases and J by 9 bases, with 24 bases left in between. There are 16 residues in the CDR3. The CDR3 sequence is CATRKTGEGGGLEQFF. In DNA form, the CDR3 reads TGTGCCACCAGGAAGACAGGGGAAGGCGGGGGTCTTGAGCAGTTCTTC.

The sample holds one count of this clone. V is TRBV28 and J is TRBJ1-6; unclear D gene. The CDR3 covers 16 residues. V lost 5 bases to trimming and J lost 8 bases, with 19 bases between them. Germline-derived CDR1 and CDR2 are MDHEN and SYDVKM. The CDR3 DNA sequence: TGTGCCAGCAGTCCCGCGGGCCTACAAGTCGATTCACCCCTCCACTTT. Its translation is CASSPAGLQVDSPLHF.

V is TRBV5-1 and J is TRBJ2-5, with 8 bases aligning to TRBD1. CDR3 length: 15 residues. Trimming at V came to 3 bases and at J to 5 bases, leaving 9 bases not matched to a gene. Germline V CDR1 and CDR2: SGHRS, YFSETQ. The CDR3 region has the DNA TGCGCCAGCAGCTCTACAGGGGGTACCGAGGAGACCCAGTACTTC. Encoded protein: CASSSTGGTEETQYF.

This clone is medium-sized (0.01 to 0.1%) by share. V usage is TRBV18 and J usage is TRBJ1-3; 8 nucleotides line up with TRBD1. The germline V gene encodes CDR1 KGHSH and CDR2 LQKENI. This CDR3 spans 16 amino acids. V lost 3 bases and J lost 0; bases outside the gene matches: 4. This CDR3 reads CASSPDRDISGNTIYF. The CDR3 DNA sequence: TGTGCCAGCTCACCGGACAGGGACATCTCTGGAAACACCATATATTTT.

This clone was seen a handful of times. This chain uses TRBV5-1 with TRBJ2-2; 11 positions agree with TRBD2. J gave up 8 bases and V 4 bases, and 10 bases lay outside the gene matches. Germline CDR1 SGHRS, CDR2 YFSETQ. The CDR3 extends over 16 amino acids. The CDR3 region has the DNA TGCGCCAGCAGCCCAAGACTAGCGGGAATAACTGGGGAGCTGTTTTTT. Translating it yields CASSPRLAGITGELFF.

This clone was detected only a few times. The genes are TRBV30 and TRBJ2-1; D gene ambiguous. The germline gives CDR1 GTSNPN, CDR2 SVGIG (reference sequence). V was clipped by 2 bases and J by 2 bases, with 4 bases between them. The CDR3 is 12 residues long. CDR3 nucleotides: TGTGCCTGGAGTAACACCTACAATGAGCAGTTCTTC. Translating gives CAWSNTYNEQFF.